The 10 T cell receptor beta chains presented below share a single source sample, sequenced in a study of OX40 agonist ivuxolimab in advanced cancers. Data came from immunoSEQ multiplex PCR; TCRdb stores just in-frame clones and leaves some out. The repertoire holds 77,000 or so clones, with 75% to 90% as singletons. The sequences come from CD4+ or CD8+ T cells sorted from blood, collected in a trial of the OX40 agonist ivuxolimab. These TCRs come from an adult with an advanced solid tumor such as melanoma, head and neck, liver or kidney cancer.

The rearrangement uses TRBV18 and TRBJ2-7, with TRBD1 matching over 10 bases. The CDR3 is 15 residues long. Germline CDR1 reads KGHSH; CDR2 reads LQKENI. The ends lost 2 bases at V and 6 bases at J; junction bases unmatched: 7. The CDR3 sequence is CASSPIDRGPSEQYF. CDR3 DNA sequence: TGTGCCAGCTCACCAATCGACAGGGGGCCAAGCGAGCAGTACTTC.

The CDR3 DNA follows: TGTGCCAGCAGCCTCGGGGCGTATAATTCACCCCTCCACTTT. Amino acids: CASSLGAYNSPLHF. This chain connects TRBV7-2 to TRBJ1-6; a weak D match, TRBD1 (5 bases). V was trimmed by 5 bases and J by 4 bases, leaving 9 bases between them. The CDR3 is 14 residues long. The germline gives CDR1 SGHTA, CDR2 FQGNSA.

The CDR3: CASRAAPGIGNEQFF. In DNA form, the CDR3 reads TGTGCCAGCAGGGCCGCCCCGGGAATTGGTAATGAGCAGTTCTTC. The V gene is TRBV2, the J gene TRBJ2-1, with a possible D match to TRBD2 (5 bases). The V end lost 6 bases, the J end lost 7 bases, and 19 bases lay between the germline ends. Germline lookup yields CDR1 SNHLY and CDR2 FYNNEI. This CDR3 has 15 residues.

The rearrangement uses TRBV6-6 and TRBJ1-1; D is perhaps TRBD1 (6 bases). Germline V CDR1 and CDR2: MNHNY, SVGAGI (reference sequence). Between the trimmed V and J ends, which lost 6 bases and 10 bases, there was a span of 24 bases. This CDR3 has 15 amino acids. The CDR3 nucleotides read TGTGCCAGCAGCCCAATACAGGGTCCCACTGGGGGAGCTTTCTTT. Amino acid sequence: CASSPIQGPTGGAFF.

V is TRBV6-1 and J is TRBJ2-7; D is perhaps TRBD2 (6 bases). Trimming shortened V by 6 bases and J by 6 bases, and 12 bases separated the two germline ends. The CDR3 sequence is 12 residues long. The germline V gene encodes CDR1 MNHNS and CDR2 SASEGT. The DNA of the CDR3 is TGTGCCAGCAGCAAATGGAGGGTCGAGCAGTACTTC. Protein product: CASSKWRVEQYF.

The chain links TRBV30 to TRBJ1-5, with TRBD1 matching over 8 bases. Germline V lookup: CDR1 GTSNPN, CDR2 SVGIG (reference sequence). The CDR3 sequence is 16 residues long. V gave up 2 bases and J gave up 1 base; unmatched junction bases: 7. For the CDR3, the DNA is TGTGCCTGGAGTACCCGGACAGGGACGAGCAATCAGCCCCAGCATTTT. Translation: CAWSTRTGTSNQPQHF.

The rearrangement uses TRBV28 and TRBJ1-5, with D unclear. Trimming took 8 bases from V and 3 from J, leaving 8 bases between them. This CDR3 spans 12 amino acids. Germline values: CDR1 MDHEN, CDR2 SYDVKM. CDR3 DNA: TGTGCCAGCGATGCTCTCAATCAGCCCCAGCATTTT. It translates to CASDALNQPQHF.

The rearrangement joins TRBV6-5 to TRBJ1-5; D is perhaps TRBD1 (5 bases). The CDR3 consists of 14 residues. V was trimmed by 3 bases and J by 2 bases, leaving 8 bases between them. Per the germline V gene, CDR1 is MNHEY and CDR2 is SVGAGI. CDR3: CASSYRGGNQPQHF. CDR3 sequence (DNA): TGTGCCAGCAGTTATCGGGGCGGCAATCAGCCCCAGCATTTT.

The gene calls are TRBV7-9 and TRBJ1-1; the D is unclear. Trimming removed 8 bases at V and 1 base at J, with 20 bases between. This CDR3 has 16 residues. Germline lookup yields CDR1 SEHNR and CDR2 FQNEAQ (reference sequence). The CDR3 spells CASGPRRALGNTEAFF. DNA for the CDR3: TGTGCCAGCGGCCCCAGGAGGGCCCTAGGGAACACTGAAGCTTTCTTT.

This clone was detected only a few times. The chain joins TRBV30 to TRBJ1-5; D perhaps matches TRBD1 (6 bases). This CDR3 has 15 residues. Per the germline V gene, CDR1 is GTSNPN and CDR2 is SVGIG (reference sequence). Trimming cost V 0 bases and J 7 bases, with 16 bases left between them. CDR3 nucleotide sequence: TGTGCCTGGAGTGTAAGGGGGGTCTTTGGGCAGCCCCAGCATTTT. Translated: CAWSVRGVFGQPQHF.